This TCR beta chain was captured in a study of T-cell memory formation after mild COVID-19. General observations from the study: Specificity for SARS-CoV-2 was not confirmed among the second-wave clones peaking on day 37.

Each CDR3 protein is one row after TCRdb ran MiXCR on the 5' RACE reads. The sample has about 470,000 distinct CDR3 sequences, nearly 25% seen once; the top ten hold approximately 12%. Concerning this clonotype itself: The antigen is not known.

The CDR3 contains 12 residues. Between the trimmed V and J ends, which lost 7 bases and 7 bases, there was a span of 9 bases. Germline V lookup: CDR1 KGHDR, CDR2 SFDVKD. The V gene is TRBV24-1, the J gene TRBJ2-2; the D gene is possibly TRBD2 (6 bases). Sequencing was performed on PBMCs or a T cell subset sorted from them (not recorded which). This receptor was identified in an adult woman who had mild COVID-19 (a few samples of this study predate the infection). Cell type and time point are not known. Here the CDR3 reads CATRAAGGELFF. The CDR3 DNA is TGTGCCACCAGAGCAGCGGGCGGGGAGCTGTTTTTT.